The 4 T cell receptor beta chains reported below all come from one sample, sequenced in a study of cytomegalovirus exposure and HLA in healthy donors. The PCR was carried out with 60 Vbeta primers and 13 Jbeta primers. Repertoires were generated with immunoSEQ multiplex PCR, while TCRdb's copy carries only in-frame clones and drops some. The sample lists more than 65,000 clones; 65% to 75% were seen once. Sequencing was performed on PBMCs. The receptors shown here come from a woman between 55 and 75 years old in good health and CMV-seropositive.

This clone was recorded only once. The chain uses TRBV2 and TRBJ1-2; perhaps TRBD1 as D (5 bases). The CDR3 loop spans 14 amino acids. V lost 6 bases to trimming and J lost 0 bases, with 11 bases between them. Germline values: CDR1 SNHLY, CDR2 FYNNEI. CDR3 bases: TGTGCCAGCAGACGGGGGACGTCTAACTATGGCTACACCTTC. Translation gives CASRRGTSNYGYTF. Combining the CDR3 with reference TRBV2 and TRBJ1-2 gives the whole variable domain EPEVTQTPSHQVTQMGQEVILRCVPISNHLYFYWYRQILGQKVEFLVSFYNNEISEKSEIFDDQFSVERPDGSNFTLKIRSTKLEDSAMYFCASRRGTSNYGYTFGSGTRLTVV.

V gene TRBV30 combines with J gene TRBJ2-5, with D perhaps matching TRBD2 (7 bases). The end of the DNA aligns better with TRBJ2-7, so the J call may be wrong. The CDR3 has 13 amino acids. Germline CDR1 reads GTSNPN; CDR2 reads SVGIG (reference sequence). The DNA of the CDR3 is TGTGCCTGGAGTCGGGGGGCCCCCTACGAGCAGTACTTC. Translating gives CAWSRGAPYEQYF.

There are a few counts of this clone. The chain is built from TRBV5-1 and TRBJ1-1; D gene uncertain. CDR3 length: 13 amino acids. The germline CDR1 and CDR2 sequences are SGHRS and YFSETQ. V dropped 4 bases and J dropped 2 bases, with 9 bases sitting between them. CDR3 protein: CASSPLVNTEAFF. In DNA form, the CDR3 reads TGCGCCAGCAGCCCACTAGTTAACACTGAAGCTTTCTTT.

CDR3 protein: CASSYATDYGYTF. CDR3 DNA sequence: TGTGCCAGCAGTTACGCGACAGATTATGGCTACACCTTC. This chain links TRBV6-5 with TRBJ1-2; tentative D call: TRBD1 (5 bases). Looked up from germline, CDR1 is MNHEY and CDR2 is SVGAGI. The CDR3 extends over 13 amino acids. V was cut by 2 bases and J by 5 bases, with 9 bases left in between.